Listed below are T cell receptor beta chains from one sample, sequenced in a study of blood T cell repertoires in COVID-19. Using immunoSEQ multiplex PCR, the repertoire was profiled, and TCRdb retains in-frame clones only, with some absent. Here the sample spans about 110,000 clones, approximately 86% being singletons. The sequenced sample consisted of peripheral blood. These TCRs come from a man aged 35 to 55 with acute or convalescent COVID-19. Both conserved end residues are part of each CDR3. Fields, in order: J gene, D gene, clone size, V gene, CDR3 DNA, CDR3 protein. A D gene is named only where the DNA matches it firmly. Expanded clones are given a class, and other clones once, few, many or no size at all.

TRBJ1-2,TRBD1,-,TRBV9,TGTGCCAGCGGCCGGGACAGGGAGGGCTACACCTTC,CASGRDREGYTF
TRBJ2-3,TRBD2,once,TRBV10-3,TGTGCCATCAGTGAGTCCCGACTAGCGGGCGTCGTAGATACGCAGTATTTT,CAISESRLAGVVDTQYF
TRBJ2-7,TRBD1,-,TRBV30,TGTGCCTGGACCGGGACAGGGTACGAGCAGTACTTC,CAWTGTGYEQYF
TRBJ2-1,TRBD1,-,TRBV7-2,TGTGCCAGCAGCTCGGGACAGGGATCATACAATGAGCAGTTCTTC,CASSSGQGSYNEQFF
TRBJ1-2,-,-,TRBV5-4,TGTGCCAGCAGCTTGCCCGGGACATTAAACTATGGCTACACCTTC,CASSLPGTLNYGYTF
TRBJ2-5,-,once,TRBV6-5,TGTGCCAGCAGTCTGGACTCCGGACTACAAGAGACCCAGTACTTC,CASSLDSGLQETQYF
TRBJ2-1,TRBD1,once,TRBV5-8,TGTGCCAGCAACAAAATGAGACAGGGGGGCGAGCAGTTCTTC,CASNKMRQGGEQFF
TRBJ2-7,-,once,TRBV4-2,TGTGCCAGCAGCCAGTCCCGGGACACCTCCTACGAGCAGTACTTC,CASSQSRDTSYEQYF
TRBJ1-2,TRBD1,-,TRBV7-9,TGTGCCAGCAGCTCGGGACAGGGGCCCCATAACTATGGCTACACCTTC,CASSSGQGPHNYGYTF
TRBJ1-5,TRBD1,-,TRBV5-1,TGCGCCAGCAGCCCCGGAGGGGGCGCGCATCAGCCCCAGCATTTT,CASSPGGGAHQPQHF
TRBJ2-7,TRBD2,-,TRBV10-3,TGTGCCATCAGTGATACCTTGGGAGCGGGAGGCTCAAAAGGATCCGAGCAGTACTTC,CAISDTLGAGGSKGSEQYF
TRBJ1-6,-,-,TRBV27,TGTGCCAGCAGTTTATCTCGACAGGCGCTGAATTCACCCCTCCACTTT,CASSLSRQALNSPLHF
TRBJ1-6,TRBD1,-,TRBV19,TGTGCCAGTAGTATGACAGGGGAGTCCTCACCCCTCCACTTT,CASSMTGESSPLHF
TRBJ2-1,-,-,TRBV3-1/TRBV3-2,TGTGCCAGCAGCCAAGAAAATTACGCGGGGGCCAATGAGCAGTTCTTC,CASSQENYAGANEQFF
TRBJ2-3,-,-,TRBV6-5,TGTGCCAGCACCAGGGGCGAGACAGATACGCAGTATTTT,CASTRGETDTQYF
TRBJ1-2,-,-,TRBV15,TGTGCCACCAGCAGAGAGATCGGACACGGAATTAACTATGGCTACACCTTC,CATSREIGHGINYGYTF
TRBJ2-7,-,-,TRBV6-1,TGTGCCAGCAGTGAAGTTCCGCCGGTCTCCTACGAGCAGTACTTC,CASSEVPPVSYEQYF
TRBJ1-2,-,-,TRBV7-2,TGTGCCAGCAGCTTAGTAAGCGGTCGTGGCTACACCTTC,CASSLVSGRGYTF
TRBJ1-4,TRBD1,once,TRBV5-5,TGTGCCAGCAGCTTTTCGGTTCCACAGGGGATTTTCGAAAAACTGTTTTTT,CASSFSVPQGIFEKLFF
TRBJ2-7,-,-,TRBV7-9,TGTGCCAGCAGCTTAGAGGATCAGGGAATTTACGAGCAGTACTTC,CASSLEDQGIYEQYF
TRBJ2-3,TRBD2,-,TRBV5-1,TGCGCCAGCAGCCCAAGACTAGCGGAGGGCACAGATACGCAGTATTTT,CASSPRLAEGTDTQYF
TRBJ1-4,TRBD1,-,TRBV30,TGTGCCTGGAGATACACCGGGACAGGGGCTAAAAAACTGTTTTTT,CAWRYTGTGAKKLFF
TRBJ1-6,-,-,TRBV4-2,TGTGCCAGCAGCCAAGAATCCGGCAGGGCAAGTTCACCCCTCCACTTT,CASSQESGRASSPLHF
TRBJ2-7,TRBD2,-,TRBV2,TGTGCCTGGGGGACTAGTTCCTACGAGCAGTACTTC,CAWGTSSYEQYF
TRBJ1-5,-,-,TRBV7-2,TGTGCCAGCAGCCCACAACAGTTCAATCAGCCCCAGCATTTT,CASSPQQFNQPQHF
TRBJ1-2,TRBD1,-,TRBV7-2,TGTGCCAGCAGGTTGGGACAGGGTTATGGCTACACCTTC,CASRLGQGYGYTF
TRBJ1-5,TRBD1,-,TRBV18,TGTGCCAGCTCACCTAGGACAGGGAGGGGTAGCAATCAGCCCCAGCATTTT,CASSPRTGRGSNQPQHF
TRBJ2-1,TRBD1,-,TRBV7-6,TGTGCCAGCAGCGAGGCCGGGACAGGGGGTGAGGGGCAGTTCTTC,CASSEAGTGGEGQFF
TRBJ2-5,TRBD2,-,TRBV5-4,TGTGCCAGCAGCTTGGTACTAGCGGGAGGGAGAGAGACCCAGTACTTC,CASSLVLAGGRETQYF
TRBJ2-2,TRBD1,-,TRBV6-1,TGTGCCAGCAGTGAAGCGGGCGGCAGGGGGCCGAACACCGGGGAGCTGTTTTTT,CASSEAGGRGPNTGELFF
TRBJ2-5,TRBD1,-,TRBV6-2/TRBV6-3,TGTGCCAGCAGTAGGGGATGGGGACACAGGGGGAAAGAGACCCAGTACTTC,CASSRGWGHRGKETQYF
TRBJ2-1,-,-,TRBV9,TGTGCCAGCAGCGTGGTAGGGGGAGGGATCCGAGATGAGCAGTTCTTC,CASSVVGGGIRDEQFF
TRBJ1-2,-,-,TRBV27,TGTGCCAGCCAGGACCCACAGGGACGGGGCTACACCTTC,CASQDPQGRGYTF
TRBJ2-3,TRBD2,-,TRBV6-1,TGTGCCAGCAGTGTAGCGGGAGGATCAGATACGCAGTATTTT,CASSVAGGSDTQYF
TRBJ2-1,TRBD2,-,TRBV4-1,TGCGCCAGCAGCCAAGGGATGCTAGCGGGGGACAATGAGCAGTTCTTC,CASSQGMLAGDNEQFF
TRBJ1-4,-,once,TRBV15,TGTGCCACCAGCAGAGAACGGGGGGGCAGCGAGGTTTTT,CATSRERGGSEVF
TRBJ1-5,-,-,TRBV7-8,TGTGCCAGCAGCTTCGCAGGGAGCAATCAGCCCCAGCATTTT,CASSFAGSNQPQHF
TRBJ1-2,-,-,TRBV14,TGTGCCAGCAGCCAAGAGCAGGTTAACTATGGCTACACCTTC,CASSQEQVNYGYTF
TRBJ1-1,-,once,TRBV4-2,TGTGCCAGCAGCCAATCTGGGGGGGAAGCTTTCTTT,CASSQSGGEAFF
TRBJ2-2,-,-,TRBV6-1,TGTGCCAGCAGTGATTTTCAGGTATTCACCGGGGAGCTGTTTTTT,CASSDFQVFTGELFF
TRBJ1-2,TRBD1,-,TRBV5-4,TGTGCCAGCAGCCGGACCACAGGGGGCATAGGCTACACCTTC,CASSRTTGGIGYTF
TRBJ1-2,TRBD1,-,TRBV19,TGTGCCAGTAGTATTGCCCCCGGGACAGTCTATGGCTACACCTTC,CASSIAPGTVYGYTF
TRBJ2-2,-,-,TRBV6-2/TRBV6-3,TGTGCCAGCAGTAAACGGAGCACCGGGGAGCTGTTTTTT,CASSKRSTGELFF
TRBJ2-1,TRBD2,-,TRBV30,TGTGCCTGGAGGGTAGCGGGAGGGTCCGGTGAGCAGTTCTTC,CAWRVAGGSGEQFF
TRBJ1-4,-,once,TRBV21-1,TGTGCCAGCAGCAAATTCTGGACAGATGAAAAACTGTTTTTT,CASSKFWTDEKLFF
TRBJ2-2,TRBD1,-,TRBV6-5,TGTGCCAGCAGGGGGGACAGGGGTGTGACCGGGGAGCTGTTTTTT,CASRGDRGVTGELFF
TRBJ2-7,TRBD1,-,TRBV5-6,TGTGCCAGCAGCTTGAGGGCAGGGACAGCCTACGAGCAGTACTTC,CASSLRAGTAYEQYF
TRBJ2-3,TRBD2,-,TRBV5-1,TGCGCCAGCAGCCCGGGACTAGCGGGGACAGATACGCAGTATTTT,CASSPGLAGTDTQYF
TRBJ1-1,-,-,TRBV19,TGTGCCAGTAGTTCGGACAGACACACTGAAGCTTTCTTT,CASSSDRHTEAFF
TRBJ2-4,TRBD1,-,TRBV19,TGTGCCAGTAGTACCATGACAGGGATCGGCAAAAACATTCAGTACTTC,CASSTMTGIGKNIQYF
TRBJ1-3,-,once,TRBV9,TGTGCCAGCAGTAAAAGGACAGCCTCTGGAAACACCATATATTTT,CASSKRTASGNTIYF
TRBJ1-2,-,-,TRBV12-3/TRBV12-4,TGTGCCAGCAGTTTAAGGCAGGATCATGGCTACACCTTC,CASSLRQDHGYTF
TRBJ1-2,TRBD1,-,TRBV6-1,TGTGCCAGCAGTGAAGCTGGTGGTGGGACAGGGGGTGGCTACACCTTC,CASSEAGGGTGGGYTF
TRBJ1-2,-,-,TRBV12-3/TRBV12-4,TGTGCCAGCAGTAGTACAGTAAACTATGGCTACACCTTC,CASSSTVNYGYTF
TRBJ2-2,-,-,TRBV19,TGTGCCAGACCCACGGGGAGTTTTGCCACCGGGGAGCTGTTTTTT,CARPTGSFATGELFF